The present T cell receptor beta chain was sequenced within a study of naive and memory T cell subsets. This clonotype was found a few times. What it recognizes is unknown. Regarding the study as a whole: Over 90% of naive TCR sequences appeared only once after error correction, unlike memory subsets. A few larger clonotypes appeared in naive repertoires, especially CD8, possibly memory cells re-expressing CD45RA.

Both TRBC1 and TRBC2 were covered by a beta constant-region primer of two equimolar oligonucleotides. The ligated cDNA underwent four PCR rounds using SP2 and nested alpha and beta constant-region primers. The cDNA 3' end received a ligated single-stranded oligonucleotide carrying the SP2 primer and a 12-nucleotide UMI. One entry per CDR3 protein results from TCRdb running MiXCR on the UMI-ligation and nested PCR reads. The profile shows over 100,000 distinct CDR3 sequences, roughly 15% of them singletons. The V segment lost 5 bases and the J segment 4 bases; nucleotides outside the gene matches: 9. Germline values: CDR1 MDHEN, CDR2 SYDVKM. CDR3 size: 15 residues. CMV status came from CD4+ T cell IFNgamma after overnight CMV lysate stimulation of fresh PBMCs.

This TCR was recovered from a human donor in good health. This chain joins TRBV28 and TRBJ2-7; 9 bases agree with TRBD1. Sample: naive CD8+ T cells from blood. The CDR3 nucleotides are TGTGCCAGCAGTCGAACTCAGGACAGGGGTTACGAGCAGTACTTC. Translated: CASSRTQDRGYEQYF.